This section outlines one TCR beta chain sequence together with its context. Its antigen is as yet unknown. This specimen comes from a study of graft-versus-host responses after intestinal transplantation. Study summary: Induction with anti-thymocyte globulin, then tacrolimus and steroids for around three years, was given to all recipients. Study outcomes and limitations: The study found high graft-versus-host to host-versus-graft clonal ratios in allografts of patients with graft-donor T cell macrochimerism.

This CDR3 spans 16 amino acids. Trimming shortened V by 5 bases and J by 0 bases, and 15 bases separated the two germline ends. Germline lookup yields CDR1 SGHDT and CDR2 YYEEEE. The table came from immunoSEQ multiplex PCR; TCRdb's copy has only in-frame clones and leaves some out. Of about 120,000 clones in the sample, roughly 93% were seen once. The clonotype comes from a human donor who received an intestinal transplant. The source was unstimulated CD4+ T cells sorted from spleen or lymph node cells, collected before intestinal transplant. The rearrangement uses TRBV5-6 and TRBJ1-5, with TRBD1 as a possible D gene (5 bases). CDR3 coding DNA: TGTGCCAGCAGATCTAGCACAGGTGCTAGCAATCAGCCCCAGCATTTT. Protein product: CASRSSTGASNQPQHF.